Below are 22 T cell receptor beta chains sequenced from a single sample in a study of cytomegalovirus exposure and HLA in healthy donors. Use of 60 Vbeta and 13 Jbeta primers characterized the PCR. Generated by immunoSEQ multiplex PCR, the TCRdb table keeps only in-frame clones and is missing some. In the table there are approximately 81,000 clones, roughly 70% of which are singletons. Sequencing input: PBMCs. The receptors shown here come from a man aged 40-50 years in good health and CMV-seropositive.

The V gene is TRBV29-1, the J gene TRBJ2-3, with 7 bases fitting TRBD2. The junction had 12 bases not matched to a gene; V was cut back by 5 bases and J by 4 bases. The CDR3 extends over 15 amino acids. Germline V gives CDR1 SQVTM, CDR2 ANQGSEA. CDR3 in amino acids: CSVLFGGGMADTQYF. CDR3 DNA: TGCAGCGTTCTGTTTGGGGGAGGGATGGCAGATACGCAGTATTTT.

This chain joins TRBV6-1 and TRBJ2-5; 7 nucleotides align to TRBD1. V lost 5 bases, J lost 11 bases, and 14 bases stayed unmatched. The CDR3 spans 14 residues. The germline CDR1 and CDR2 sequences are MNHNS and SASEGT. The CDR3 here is CASSPTGTQGEQYF. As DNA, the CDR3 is TGTGCCAGCAGTCCGACCGGGACGCAGGGGGAGCAGTACTTC.

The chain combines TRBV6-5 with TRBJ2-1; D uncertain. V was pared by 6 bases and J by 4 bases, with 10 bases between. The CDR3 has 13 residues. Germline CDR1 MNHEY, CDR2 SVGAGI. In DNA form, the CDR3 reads TGTGCCAGCAGCCCCGCCGGGTACAATGAGCAGTTCTTC. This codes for CASSPAGYNEQFF.

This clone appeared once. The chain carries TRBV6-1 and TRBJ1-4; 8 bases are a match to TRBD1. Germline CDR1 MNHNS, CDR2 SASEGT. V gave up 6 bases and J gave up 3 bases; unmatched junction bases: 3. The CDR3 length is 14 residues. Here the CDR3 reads CASRLTGANEKLFF. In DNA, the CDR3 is TGTGCCAGCAGACTGACAGGGGCTAATGAAAAACTGTTTTTT.

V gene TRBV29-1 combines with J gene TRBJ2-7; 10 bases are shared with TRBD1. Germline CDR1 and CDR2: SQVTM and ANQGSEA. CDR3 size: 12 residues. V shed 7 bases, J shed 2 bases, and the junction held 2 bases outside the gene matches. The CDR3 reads CSGGQGAYEQYF. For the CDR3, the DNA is TGCAGCGGTGGACAGGGGGCCTACGAGCAGTACTTC.

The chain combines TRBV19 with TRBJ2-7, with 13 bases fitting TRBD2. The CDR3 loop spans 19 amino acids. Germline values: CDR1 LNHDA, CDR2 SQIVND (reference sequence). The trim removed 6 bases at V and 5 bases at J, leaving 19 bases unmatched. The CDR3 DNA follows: TGTGCCAGTAGAGGGGGGACTAGCGGGACCGAGGGGAATCTGGACGAGCAGTACTTC. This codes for CASRGGTSGTEGNLDEQYF.

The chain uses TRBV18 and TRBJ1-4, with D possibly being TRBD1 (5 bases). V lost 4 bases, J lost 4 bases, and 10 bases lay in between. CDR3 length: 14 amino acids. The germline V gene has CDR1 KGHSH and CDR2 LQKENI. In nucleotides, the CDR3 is TGTGCCAGCTCACTGGACATTTTTAATGAAAAACTGTTTTTT. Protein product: CASSLDIFNEKLFF.

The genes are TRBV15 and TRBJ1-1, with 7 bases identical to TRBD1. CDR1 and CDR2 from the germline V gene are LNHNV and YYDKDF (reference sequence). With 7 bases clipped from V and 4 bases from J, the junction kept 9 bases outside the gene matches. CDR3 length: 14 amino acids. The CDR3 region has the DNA TGTGCCACCACCGTGACAGGGAAATCCACTGAAGCTTTCTTT. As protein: CATTVTGKSTEAFF.

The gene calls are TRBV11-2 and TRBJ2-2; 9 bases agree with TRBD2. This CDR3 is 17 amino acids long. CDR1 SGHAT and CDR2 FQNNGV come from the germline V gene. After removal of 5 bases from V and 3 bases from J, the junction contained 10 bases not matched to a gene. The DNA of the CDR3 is TGTGCCAGCAGCCCCCGCGGGGGGGCGGGCGACACCGGGGAGCTGTTTTTT. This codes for CASSPRGGAGDTGELFF.

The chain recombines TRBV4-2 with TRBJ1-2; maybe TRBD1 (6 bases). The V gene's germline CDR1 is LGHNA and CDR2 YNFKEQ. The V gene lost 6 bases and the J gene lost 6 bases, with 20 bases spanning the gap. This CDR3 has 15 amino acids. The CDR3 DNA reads TGTGCCAGCAGTCGAATCGAGACAGGCGAGGATGGCTACACCTTC. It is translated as CASSRIETGEDGYTF.

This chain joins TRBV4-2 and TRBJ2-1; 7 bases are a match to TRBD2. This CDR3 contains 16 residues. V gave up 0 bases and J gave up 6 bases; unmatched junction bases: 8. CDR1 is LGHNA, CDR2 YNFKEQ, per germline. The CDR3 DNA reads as TGTGCCAGCAGCCAAGAAGGGTACGGGAGGACCAATGAGCAGTTCTTC. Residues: CASSQEGYGRTNEQFF.

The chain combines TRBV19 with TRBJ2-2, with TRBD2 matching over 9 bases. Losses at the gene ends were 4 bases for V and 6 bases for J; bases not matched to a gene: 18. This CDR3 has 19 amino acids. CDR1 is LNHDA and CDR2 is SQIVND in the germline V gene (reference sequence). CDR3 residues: CASSTQTGASGNGAGELFF. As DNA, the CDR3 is TGTGCCAGTAGTACCCAAACCGGGGCTAGCGGGAATGGGGCCGGGGAGCTGTTTTTT.

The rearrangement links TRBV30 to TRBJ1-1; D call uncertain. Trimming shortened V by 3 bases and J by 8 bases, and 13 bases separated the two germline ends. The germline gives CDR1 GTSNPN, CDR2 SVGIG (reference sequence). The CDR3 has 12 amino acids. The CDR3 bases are TGTGCCTGGAGCCCGGGGAGAGGAGAAGCTTTCTTT. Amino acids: CAWSPGRGEAFF.

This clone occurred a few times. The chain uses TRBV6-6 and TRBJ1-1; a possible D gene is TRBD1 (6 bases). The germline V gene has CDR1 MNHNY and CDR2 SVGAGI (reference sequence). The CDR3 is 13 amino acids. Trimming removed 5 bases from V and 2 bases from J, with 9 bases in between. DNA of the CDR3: TGTGCCAGCAGTAAACAGGGAAACACTGAAGCTTTCTTT. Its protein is CASSKQGNTEAFF.

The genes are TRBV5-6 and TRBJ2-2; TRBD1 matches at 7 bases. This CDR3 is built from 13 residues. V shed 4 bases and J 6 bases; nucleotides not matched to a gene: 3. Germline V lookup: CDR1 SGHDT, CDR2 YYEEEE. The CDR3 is CASSDRVPGELFF. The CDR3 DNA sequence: TGTGCCAGCAGCGACAGGGTTCCCGGGGAGCTGTTTTTT.

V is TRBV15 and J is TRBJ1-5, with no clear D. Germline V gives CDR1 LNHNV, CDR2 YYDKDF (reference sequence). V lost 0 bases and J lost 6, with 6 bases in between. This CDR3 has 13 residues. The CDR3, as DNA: TGTGCCACCAGCAGAGACCCATCTCAGCCCCAGCATTTT. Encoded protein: CATSRDPSQPQHF.

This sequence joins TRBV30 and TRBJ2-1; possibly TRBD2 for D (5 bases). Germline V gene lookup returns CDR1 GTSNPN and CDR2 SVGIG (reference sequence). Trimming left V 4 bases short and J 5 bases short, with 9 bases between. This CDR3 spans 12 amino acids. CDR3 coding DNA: TGTGCCTGGAACCGAGGGCACAATGAGCAGTTCTTC. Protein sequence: CAWNRGHNEQFF.

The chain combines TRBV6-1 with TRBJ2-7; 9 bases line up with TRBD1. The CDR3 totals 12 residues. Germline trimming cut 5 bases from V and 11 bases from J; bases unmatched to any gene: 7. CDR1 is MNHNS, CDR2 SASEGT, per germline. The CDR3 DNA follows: TGTGCCAGCAGTTGGACAGGGGAAAGAAAGTACTTC. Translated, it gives CASSWTGERKYF.

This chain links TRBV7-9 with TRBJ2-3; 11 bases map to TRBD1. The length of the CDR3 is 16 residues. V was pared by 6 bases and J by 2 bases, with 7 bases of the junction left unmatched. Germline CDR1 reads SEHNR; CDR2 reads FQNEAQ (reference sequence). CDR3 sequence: CASSPGQGANTDTQYF. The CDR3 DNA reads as TGTGCCAGCAGTCCCGGACAGGGGGCTAACACAGATACGCAGTATTTT. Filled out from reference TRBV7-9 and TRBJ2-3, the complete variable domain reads DTGVSQNPRHKITKRGQNVTFRCDPISEHNRLYWYRQTLGQGPEFLTYFQNEAQLEKSRLLSDRFSAERPKGSFSTLEIQRTEQGDSAMYLCASSPGQGANTDTQYFGPGTRLTVL.

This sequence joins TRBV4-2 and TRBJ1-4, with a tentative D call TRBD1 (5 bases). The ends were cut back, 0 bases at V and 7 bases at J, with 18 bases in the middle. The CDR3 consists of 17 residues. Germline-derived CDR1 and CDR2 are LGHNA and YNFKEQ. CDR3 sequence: CASSQDKLGPRPEKLFF. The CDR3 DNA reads TGTGCCAGCAGCCAAGATAAGTTGGGGCCGCGCCCTGAAAAACTGTTTTTT.

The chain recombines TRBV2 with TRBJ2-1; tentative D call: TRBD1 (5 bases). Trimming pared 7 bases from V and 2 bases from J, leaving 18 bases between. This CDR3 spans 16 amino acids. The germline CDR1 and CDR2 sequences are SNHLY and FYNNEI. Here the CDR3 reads CASTRRQGSTYNEQFF. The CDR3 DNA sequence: TGTGCCAGCACACGCAGGCAGGGTAGCACCTACAATGAGCAGTTCTTC.

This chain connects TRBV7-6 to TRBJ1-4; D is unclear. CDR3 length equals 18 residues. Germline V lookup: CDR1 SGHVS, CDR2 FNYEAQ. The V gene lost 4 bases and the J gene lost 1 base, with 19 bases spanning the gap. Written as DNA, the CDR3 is TGTGCCAGCAGCTCCCCTAGGGAGTCTTCTATAACTAATGAAAAACTGTTTTTT. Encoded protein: CASSSPRESSITNEKLFF.